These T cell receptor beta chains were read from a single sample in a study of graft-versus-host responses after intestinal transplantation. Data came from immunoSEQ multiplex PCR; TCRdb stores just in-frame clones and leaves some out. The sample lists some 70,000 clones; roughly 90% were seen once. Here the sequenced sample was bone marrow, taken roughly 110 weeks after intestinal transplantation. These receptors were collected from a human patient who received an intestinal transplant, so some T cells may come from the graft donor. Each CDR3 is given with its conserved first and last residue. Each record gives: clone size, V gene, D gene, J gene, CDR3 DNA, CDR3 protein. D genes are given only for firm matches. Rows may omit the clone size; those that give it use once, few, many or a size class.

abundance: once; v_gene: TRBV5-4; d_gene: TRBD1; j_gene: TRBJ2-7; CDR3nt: TGTGCCAGCAGTACCCCAGGGCAGGGGGTGTACGAGCAGTACTTC; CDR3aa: CASSTPGQGVYEQYF
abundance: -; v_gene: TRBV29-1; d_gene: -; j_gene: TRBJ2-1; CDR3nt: TGCAGCGTTGTGAGGAGCTCCTACAATGAGCAGTTCTTC; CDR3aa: CSVVRSSYNEQFF
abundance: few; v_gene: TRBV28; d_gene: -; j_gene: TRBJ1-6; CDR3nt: TGTGCCAGCAGTATGGAACAGGGTTTGGGTTCACCCCTCCACTTT; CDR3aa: CASSMEQGLGSPLHF
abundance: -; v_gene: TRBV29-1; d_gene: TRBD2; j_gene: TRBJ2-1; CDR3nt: TGCAGCATCACACCTAGCGGGGGCCTTTACAATGAGCAGTTCTTC; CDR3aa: CSITPSGGLYNEQFF
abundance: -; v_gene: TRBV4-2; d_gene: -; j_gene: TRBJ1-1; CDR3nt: TGTGCCAGCAGCCCCCTTTCAGGCTTCATGAACACTGAAGCTTTCTTT; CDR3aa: CASSPLSGFMNTEAFF
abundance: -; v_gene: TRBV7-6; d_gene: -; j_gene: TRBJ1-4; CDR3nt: TGTGCCAGCAGCTTAGATGAAAAACTGTTTTTT; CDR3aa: CASSLDEKLFF
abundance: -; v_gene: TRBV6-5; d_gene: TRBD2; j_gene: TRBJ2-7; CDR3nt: TGTGCCAGCGGGACTACCCTCTACGAGCAGTACTTC; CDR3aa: CASGTTLYEQYF
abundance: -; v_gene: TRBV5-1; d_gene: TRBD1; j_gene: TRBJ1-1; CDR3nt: TGCGCCAGCAGCTTGGTTGGCAGGGGGACTGAAGCTTTCTTT; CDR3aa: CASSLVGRGTEAFF
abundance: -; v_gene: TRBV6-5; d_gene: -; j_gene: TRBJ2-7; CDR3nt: TGTGCCAGCAGTGAAGGGTACGAGCAGTACTTC; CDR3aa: CASSEGYEQYF
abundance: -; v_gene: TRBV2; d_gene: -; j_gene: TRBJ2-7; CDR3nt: TGTGCCAGCAGTGAGGTGGGGGGCCCCCCCTACGAGCAGTACTTC; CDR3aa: CASSEVGGPPYEQYF